This T cell receptor beta chain was found in a study of T cells expressing NK-cell markers. Study at large: Underlying the TCR beta repertoires were sorted CD3+CD56+NKG2C+, CD3+CD56+NKG2C- and CD3+CD56-NKG2C+ T cells.

In generating TCR beta cDNA, 5'RACE template switching with UMIs was used. TCRdb reanalyzed the 5' RACE reads, giving one entry per CDR3 protein sequence and no DNA. The sample totals about half a million distinct CDR3 sequences. The germline CDR1 and CDR2 sequences are SGHTA and FQGNSA. The CDR3 totals 13 residues. This clonotype was sampled from a woman aged 45-65 years in good health. The genes are TRBV7-2 and TRBJ1-1; TCRdb's D gene call, TRBD1, goes unchecked for lack of DNA. Sequencing was performed on blood T cells: a sorted CD56 or NKG2C T cell subset, CD4+ or CD8+ T cells, or bulk PBMC T cells (not recorded which). The CDR3 sequence is CASSRGQGSEAFF.